The clone carrying this TCR beta chain was found many times. CDR1 SNHLY and CDR2 FYNNEI come from the germline V gene. J was trimmed by 13 bases and V by 3 bases; bases with no gene match: 6. The CDR3 runs 12 residues. The authors made TCR beta cDNA from about 500 ng total RNA with a constant-region primer. What produced the TCR beta libraries was three nested multiplex PCR rounds using slightly modified ARM-PCR. In the first two PCR rounds, TRBV1-TRBV30 forward primers were paired with a C-beta reverse primer, and each round lasted approximately 10 cycles. TCRdb reanalysed the multiplex PCR reads using MiXCR and keeps one entry per CDR3 protein. The data contain some 40,000 distinct CDR3 sequences, roughly 80% of them singletons. Taking about 17-32 mg of unsorted bulk tissue, the authors co-extracted RNA and DNA. This record comes from a study of tumor-infiltrating lymphocytes in primary liver carcinoma. Study context: Patients included men and women of 30 to 69 years. These were node-negative, non-metastatic T1-T3 tumors of roughly 4.2 to 11 cm. Sample yields, roughly 3.65 to 7.5 million productive TCRbeta reads, were similar across the tissue types.

J is TRBJ2-1 and V is TRBV2; 7 nucleotides line up with TRBD2. The sequenced sample was tumor-adjacent normal liver tissue. The sequence came from a man aged 40-50 years with primary liver carcinoma and hepatitis B virus infection. CDR3 sequence reads: CASSDQGLVQFF. The CDR3 region has the DNA TGTGCCAGCAGTGATCAAGGACTAGTCCAGTTCTTC.